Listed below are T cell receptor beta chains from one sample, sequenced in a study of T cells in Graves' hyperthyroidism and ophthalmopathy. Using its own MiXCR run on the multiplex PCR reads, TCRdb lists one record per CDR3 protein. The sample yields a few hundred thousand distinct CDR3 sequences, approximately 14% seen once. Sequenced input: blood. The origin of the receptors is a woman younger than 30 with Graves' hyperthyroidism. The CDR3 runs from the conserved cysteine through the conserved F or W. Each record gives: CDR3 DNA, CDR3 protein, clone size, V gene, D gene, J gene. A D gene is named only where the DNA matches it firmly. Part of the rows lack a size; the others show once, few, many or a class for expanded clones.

TGCAGTGCTAGAGGGCCGAGCCAAGAGACCCAGTACTTC	CSARGPSQETQYF	-	TRBV20-1	-	TRBJ2-5
TGCGCCAGCAGTGAGTGGGATGGCGGGAGCAACACCGGGGAGCTGTTTTTT	CASSEWDGGSNTGELFF	once	TRBV10-1	TRBD2	TRBJ2-2
TGTGCCAGCAGCCCCGTCCCCGCCGGGGGGCTGTTTTTT	CASSPVPAGGLFF	few	TRBV3-1	-	TRBJ2-2
TGTGCCAGCAGCTTGGAGACAGGGTGGACCGGGGAGCTGTTTTTT	CASSLETGWTGELFF	-	TRBV5-6	TRBD1	TRBJ2-2
TGTGCCAGCAGTAGCGGGAGGCCCTACAATGAGCAGTTCTTC	CASSSGRPYNEQFF	few	TRBV6-1	TRBD2	TRBJ2-1
TGTGCCAGCAGTAGTACGGACAGGGTTTATGGCTACACCTTC	CASSSTDRVYGYTF	few	TRBV12-3/TRBV12-4	TRBD1	TRBJ1-2
TGCGCCAGCAGCTTCCGGACAGGGGGAGAGGTGACTGAAGCTTTCTTT	CASSFRTGGEVTEAFF	-	TRBV4-1	TRBD1	TRBJ1-1
TGCAGTGCTAGAACAGGGACTAGCCGCCAAGAGACCCAGTACTTC	CSARTGTSRQETQYF	few	TRBV20-1	TRBD2	TRBJ2-5
TGTGCCATCGGGACAGGGTCCTACGAGCAGTACTTC	CAIGTGSYEQYF	many	TRBV10-3	TRBD1	TRBJ2-7
TGTGCCAGCAGCTTAATCTCCACAGATACGCAGTATTTT	CASSLISTDTQYF	many	TRBV7-3	-	TRBJ2-3
TGTTGTGGGGGCGGGGGTGAAAAACTGTTTTTT	CCGGGGEKLFF	many	TRBV20-1	-	TRBJ1-4
TGTGCCAGCAGCTTAAGGCAGGAAACGGGGAATGAGCAGTTCTTC	CASSLRQETGNEQFF	many	TRBV7-8	-	TRBJ2-1
TGTGCCAGCAGCCCAGATCCGGGGACGTTAAGCTACACCTTC	CASSPDPGTLSYTF	-	TRBV9	-	TRBJ1-2
TGTGCCAGCAGTCCCTCTGAGGACAGGGGGCTTCTGCGGACTGAAGCTTTCTTT	CASSPSEDRGLLRTEAFF	many	TRBV2	TRBD1	TRBJ1-1
TGTGCCAGCAGCTTAGTGTCCGGACTAGCCGGGAGGGAGACCCAGTACTTC	CASSLVSGLAGRETQYF	-	TRBV11-2	TRBD2	TRBJ2-5
TGCAGTGCAAAGAGGCCCGGGCGGGGGCTTGGGGCTGGCCAAGAGACCCAGTACTTC	CSAKRPGRGLGAGQETQYF	many	TRBV20-1	-	TRBJ2-5
TGTGCCAGCAGCTTAGGGGCAGGGCGAGTGGCAGATACGCAGTATTTT	CASSLGAGRVADTQYF	-	TRBV11-3	-	TRBJ2-3
TGTGCCAGCACTATGACAGGGACGGGGAGAGATGAAAAACTGTTTTTT	CASTMTGTGRDEKLFF	many	TRBV2	TRBD1	TRBJ1-4
TGTGCCAGCAGCCAAGAGGGGTATGAGCAGTTCTTC	CASSQEGYEQFF	many	TRBV3-1	-	TRBJ2-1
TGTGCCAGCTCACCAATTGTGCAGGGCTACACCTTC	CASSPIVQGYTF	many	TRBV18	-	TRBJ1-2
TGCAGTGCTCTCAGCGCCTATCCGGAGACCCAGTACTTC	CSALSAYPETQYF	many	TRBV20-1	-	TRBJ2-5
TGCGCCATCAGCCGAAACACTGAAGCTTTCTTT	CAISRNTEAFF	-	TRBV4-1	-	TRBJ1-1